This T cell receptor (beta chain) was observed in a study of blood T cell repertoires in COVID-19. Turning to the study itself: Researchers got acute and convalescent COVID-19 samples from the United States, Italy and Spain.

Authors' methods: The authors estimated nucleated cell counts from reference gene primer amplification. The assay was immunoSEQ multiplex PCR, and TCRdb's table has in-frame clones only and misses some. V, J and clone size are taken as reported in that table, and D and trimming were inferred from the DNA itself. The repertoire has about 320,000 clones, 89% of them found once; the top ten carry 5.2%. Recovered participants had two consecutive negative NP/OP PCR tests, healthcare professional clearance, or symptom resolution. This clone was detected once. Trimming removed 0 bases from V and 4 bases from J, with 9 bases in between. The V gene's germline CDR1 is LGHDT and CDR2 YNNKEL (reference sequence). The CDR3 spans 15 residues.

V gene TRBV3-1 (or the pseudogene TRBV3-2) combines with J gene TRBJ1-4; D is undetermined. Input material: PBMCs or T cells enriched from blood (not recorded which). This receptor was identified in a man in his sixties who had recovered from COVID-19. Here the CDR3 reads CASSQELAYNEKLFF. CDR3 coding DNA: TGTGCCAGCAGCCAAGAACTAGCGTATAATGAAAAACTGTTTTTT.